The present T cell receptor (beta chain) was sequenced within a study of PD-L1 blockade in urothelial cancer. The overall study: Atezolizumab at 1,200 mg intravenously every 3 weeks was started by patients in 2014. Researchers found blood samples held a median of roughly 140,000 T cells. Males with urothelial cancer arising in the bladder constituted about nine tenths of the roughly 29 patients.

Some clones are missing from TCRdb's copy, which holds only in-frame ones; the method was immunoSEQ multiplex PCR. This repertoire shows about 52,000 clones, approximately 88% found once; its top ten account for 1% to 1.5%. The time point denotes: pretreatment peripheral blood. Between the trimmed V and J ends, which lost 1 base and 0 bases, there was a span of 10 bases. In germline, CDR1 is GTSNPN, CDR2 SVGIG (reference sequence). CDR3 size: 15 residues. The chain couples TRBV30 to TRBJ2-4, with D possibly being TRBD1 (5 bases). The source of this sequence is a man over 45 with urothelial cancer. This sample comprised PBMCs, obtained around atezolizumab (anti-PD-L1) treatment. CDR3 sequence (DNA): TGTGCCTGGAGTGAGACAGCTCTAGCCAAAAACATTCAGTACTTC. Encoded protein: CAWSETALAKNIQYF.